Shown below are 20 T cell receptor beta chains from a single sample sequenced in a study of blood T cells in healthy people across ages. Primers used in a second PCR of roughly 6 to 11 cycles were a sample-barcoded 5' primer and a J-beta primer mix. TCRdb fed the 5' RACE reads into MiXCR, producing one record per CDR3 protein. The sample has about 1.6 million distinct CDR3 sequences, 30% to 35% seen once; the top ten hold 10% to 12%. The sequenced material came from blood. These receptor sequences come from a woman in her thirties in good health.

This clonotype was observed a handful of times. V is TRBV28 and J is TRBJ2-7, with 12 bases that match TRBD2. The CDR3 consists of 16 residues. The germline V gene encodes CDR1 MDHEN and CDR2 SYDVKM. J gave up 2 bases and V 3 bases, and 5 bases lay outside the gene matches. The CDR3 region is CASSLTSGSHTYEQYF. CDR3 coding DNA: TGTGCCAGCAGTTTGACTAGCGGGAGTCATACCTACGAGCAGTACTTC.

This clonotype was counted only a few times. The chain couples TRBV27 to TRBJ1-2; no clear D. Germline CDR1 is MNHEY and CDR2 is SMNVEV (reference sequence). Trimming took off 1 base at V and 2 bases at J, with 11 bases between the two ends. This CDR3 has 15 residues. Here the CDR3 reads CASSLFGRLNYGYTF. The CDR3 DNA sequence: TGTGCCAGCAGTTTATTTGGCCGACTAAACTATGGCTACACCTTC.

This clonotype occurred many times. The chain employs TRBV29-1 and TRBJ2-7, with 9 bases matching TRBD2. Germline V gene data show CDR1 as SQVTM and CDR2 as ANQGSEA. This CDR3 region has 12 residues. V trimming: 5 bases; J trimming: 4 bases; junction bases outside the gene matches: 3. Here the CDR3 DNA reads TGCAGCGTTTGGACTAGCGTGTACGAGCAGTACTTC. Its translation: CSVWTSVYEQYF.

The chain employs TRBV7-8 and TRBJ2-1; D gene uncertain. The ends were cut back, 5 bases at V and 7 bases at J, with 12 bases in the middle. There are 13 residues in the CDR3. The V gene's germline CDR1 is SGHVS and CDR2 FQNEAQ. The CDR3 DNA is TGTGCCAGCAGCAAATCCAACCCTAATGAGCAGTTCTTC. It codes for CASSKSNPNEQFF. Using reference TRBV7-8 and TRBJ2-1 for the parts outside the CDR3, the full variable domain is GAGVSQSPRYKVAKRGQDVALRCDPISGHVSLFWYQQALGQGPEFLTYFQNEAQLDKSGLPSDRFFAERPEGSVSTLKIQRTQQEDSAVYLCASSKSNPNEQFFGPGTRLTVL.

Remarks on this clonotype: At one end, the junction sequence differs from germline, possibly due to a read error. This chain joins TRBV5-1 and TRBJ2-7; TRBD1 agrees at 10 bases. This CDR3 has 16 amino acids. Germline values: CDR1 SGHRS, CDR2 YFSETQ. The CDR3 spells CASGLGGQGMSYEQYF. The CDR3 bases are TGCGCCAGCGGCTTGGGGGGACAGGGGATGAGCTACGAGCAGTACTTC. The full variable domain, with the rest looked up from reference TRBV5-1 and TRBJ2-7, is KAGVTQTPRYLIKTRGQQVTLSCSPISGHRSVSWYQQTPGQGLQFLFEYFSETQRNKGNFPGRFSGRQFSNSRSEMNVSTLELGDSALYLCASGLGGQGMSYEQYFGPGTRLTVT.

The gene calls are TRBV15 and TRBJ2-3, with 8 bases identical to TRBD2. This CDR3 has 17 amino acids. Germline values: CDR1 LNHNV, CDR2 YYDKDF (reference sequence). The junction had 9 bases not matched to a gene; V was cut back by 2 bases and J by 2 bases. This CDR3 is CATSRFLAGPSTDTQYF. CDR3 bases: TGTGCCACCAGCAGATTCCTAGCGGGCCCCTCCACAGATACGCAGTATTTT.

The CDR3 sequence is CASSRQEGSDEQYF. CDR3 coding DNA: TGTGCCAGCAGTCGGCAGGAGGGCAGCGACGAGCAGTACTTC. The V and J genes are TRBV27 and TRBJ2-7; the D gene is possibly TRBD2 (6 bases). This CDR3 contains 14 residues. V was cut by 5 bases and J by 5 bases, with 16 bases left in between. Germline loops: CDR1 MNHEY, CDR2 SMNVEV (reference sequence).

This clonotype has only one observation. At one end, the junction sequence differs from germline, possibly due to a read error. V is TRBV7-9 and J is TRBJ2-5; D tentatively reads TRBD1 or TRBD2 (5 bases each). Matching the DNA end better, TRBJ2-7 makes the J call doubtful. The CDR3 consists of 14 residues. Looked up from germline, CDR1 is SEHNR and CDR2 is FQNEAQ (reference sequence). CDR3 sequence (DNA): TGTGCCAGTAGCTTCGAGGGCTGGGACGGCGAGCAGTACTTC. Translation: CASSFEGWDGEQYF.

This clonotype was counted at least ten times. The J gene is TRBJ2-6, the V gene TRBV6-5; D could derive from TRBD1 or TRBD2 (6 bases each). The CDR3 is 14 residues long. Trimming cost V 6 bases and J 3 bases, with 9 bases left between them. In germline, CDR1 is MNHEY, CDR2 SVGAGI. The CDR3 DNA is TGTGCCAGCAGACAGGGACTTGGGGCCAACGTCCTGACTTTC. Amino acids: CASRQGLGANVLTF.

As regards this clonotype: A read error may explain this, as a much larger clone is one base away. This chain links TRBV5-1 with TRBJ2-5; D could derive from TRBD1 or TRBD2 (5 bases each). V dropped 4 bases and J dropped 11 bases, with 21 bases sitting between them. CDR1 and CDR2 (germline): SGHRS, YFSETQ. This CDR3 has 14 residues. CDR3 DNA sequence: TGCGCCAGCAGCGTGGGACCGGAACCCTACAAGCAGTACTTC. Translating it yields CASSVGPEPYKQYF.

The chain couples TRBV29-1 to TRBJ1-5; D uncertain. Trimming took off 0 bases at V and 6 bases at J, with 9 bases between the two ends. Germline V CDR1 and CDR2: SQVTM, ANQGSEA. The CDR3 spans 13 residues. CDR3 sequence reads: CSVEDRMGQPQHF. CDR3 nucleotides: TGCAGCGTTGAAGACAGGATGGGTCAGCCCCAGCATTTT.

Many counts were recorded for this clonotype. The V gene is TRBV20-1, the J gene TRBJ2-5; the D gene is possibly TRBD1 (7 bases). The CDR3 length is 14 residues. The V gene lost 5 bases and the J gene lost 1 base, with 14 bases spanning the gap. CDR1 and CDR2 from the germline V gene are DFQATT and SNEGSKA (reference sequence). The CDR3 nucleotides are TGCAGTGCTCCGAGGAGGGGGCCCCAAGAGACCCAGTACTTC. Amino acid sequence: CSAPRRGPQETQYF.

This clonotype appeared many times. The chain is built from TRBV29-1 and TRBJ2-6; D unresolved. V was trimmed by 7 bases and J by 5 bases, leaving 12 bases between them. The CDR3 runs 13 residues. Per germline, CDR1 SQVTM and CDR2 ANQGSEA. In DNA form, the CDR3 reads TGCAGCGCTACCTCTGAGCGGGCCAACGTCCTGACTTTC. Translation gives CSATSERANVLTF.

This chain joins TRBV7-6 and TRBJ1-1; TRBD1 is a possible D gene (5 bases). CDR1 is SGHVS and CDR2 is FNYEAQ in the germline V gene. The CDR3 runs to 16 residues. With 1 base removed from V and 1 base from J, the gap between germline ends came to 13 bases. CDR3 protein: CASSLGRGLRNTEAFF. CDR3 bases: TGTGCCAGCAGCTTAGGCCGGGGACTCAGGAACACTGAAGCTTTCTTT.

The CDR3 spells CASSSDGDYGYTF. In DNA form, the CDR3 reads TGCGCCAGCAGCTCAGATGGGGACTATGGCTACACCTTC. The chain carries TRBV4-1 and TRBJ1-2; D gene ambiguous. CDR1 MGHRA and CDR2 YSYEKL come from the germline V gene. V shed 5 bases and J shed 3 bases, with 10 bases lying between them. This CDR3 spans 13 amino acids.

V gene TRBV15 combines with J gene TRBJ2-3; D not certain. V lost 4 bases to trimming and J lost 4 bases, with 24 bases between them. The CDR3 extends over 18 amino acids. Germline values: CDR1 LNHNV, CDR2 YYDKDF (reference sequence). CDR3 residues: CATSKDKTDPGFADTQYF. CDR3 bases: TGTGCCACCAGCAAAGACAAAACGGACCCCGGGTTCGCAGATACGCAGTATTTT.

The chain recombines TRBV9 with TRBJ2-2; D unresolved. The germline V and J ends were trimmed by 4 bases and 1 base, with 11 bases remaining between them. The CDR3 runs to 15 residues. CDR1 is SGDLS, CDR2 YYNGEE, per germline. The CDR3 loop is CASSPRVQNTGELFF. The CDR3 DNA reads TGTGCCAGCAGCCCTCGGGTACAGAACACCGGGGAGCTGTTTTTT.

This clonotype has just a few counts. CDR3 sequence (DNA): TGTGCCAGCAGCCCCGGGTGGGGTAGCGGAACAGATACGCAGTATTTT. It translates to CASSPGWGSGTDTQYF. V is TRBV7-6 and J is TRBJ2-3; D may be TRBD2 (6 bases). The CDR3 has 16 residues. From germline, CDR1 is SGHVS and CDR2 FNYEAQ. Between the trimmed V and J ends, which lost 5 bases and 3 bases, there was a span of 18 bases.

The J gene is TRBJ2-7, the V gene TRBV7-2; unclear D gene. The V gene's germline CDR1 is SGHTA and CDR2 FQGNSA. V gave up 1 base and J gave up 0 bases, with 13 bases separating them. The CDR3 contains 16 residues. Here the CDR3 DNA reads TGTGCCAGCAGCTTAGTCTCAGGCCCTAGCTCCTACGAGCAGTACTTC. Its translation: CASSLVSGPSSYEQYF.

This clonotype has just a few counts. The CDR3 spells CASSPLISGGAFQFF. CDR3 DNA sequence: TGTGCCAGCAGTCCACTTATTAGCGGGGGGGCCTTTCAGTTCTTC. The chain recombines TRBV12-3 or TRBV12-4 with TRBJ2-1; 11 bases agree with TRBD2. Trimming at V came to 5 bases and at J to 13 bases, leaving 13 bases not matched to a gene. The CDR3 length is 15 residues.